There are many counts of the clone carrying this T cell receptor (beta chain). Its antigen is as yet unknown. The CDR3 is 15 residues long. Germline CDR1 reads SGHTA; CDR2 reads FQGNSA. Trimming left V 2 bases short and J 4 bases short, with 15 bases between. Every individual TCR cDNA molecule carried its own unique molecular identifier, which allowed correction of PCR and sequencing errors. TCRdb reprocessed the 5' RACE reads with MiXCR, giving one entry per CDR3 protein. The sample yields roughly 49,000 distinct CDR3 sequences, around 7% seen once. The data originate from a study of spatial heterogeneity in lung cancer. Study overall: Alpha-chain detections were consistently fewer than beta-chain detections among the sequences.

Time point described: sample taken at primary tumor resection. No cells were sorted before sequencing. The whole RNA sequenced was extracted from tumor, nontumor lung or frozen PBMC. Notes on the study in general: The appearance of ubiquitous expanded tumor TCRs in blood was greater at resection than follow-up.

J is TRBJ2-7 and V is TRBV7-2, with a weak D call TRBD2 (5 bases). Sequenced here: PBMCs, sampled at surgery. The sequence came from a female donor with early-stage non-small cell lung cancer. The DNA for the CDR3 is TGTGCCAGCAGCTTATTCCTGCACCGGGATTACGAGCAGTACTTC. This encodes CASSLFLHRDYEQYF.